This T cell receptor (beta chain) was obtained from a study of blood T cell repertoires in COVID-19. Study at large: From the United States, Italy and Spain came samples of acute and convalescent COVID-19. Sample material is recorded as cDNA or gDNA derived from T cells, B-cell-depleted T cells, or PBMCs.

Repertoires were generated with immunoSEQ multiplex PCR, while TCRdb's copy carries only in-frame clones and drops some. The sample has a few hundred thousand clones; 65% to 90% are singletons. Trimming removed 3 bases at V and 3 bases at J, with 17 bases between. The CDR3 totals 16 residues. Germline lookup yields CDR1 MNHEY and CDR2 SMNVEV (reference sequence). Adults between roughly 18 and 89 years of age took part from about 24 US areas. In assigning cohorts, the study relied on participant-reported clinical history. This TCR came from a woman in her 40s with acute COVID-19. Sequenced: PBMCs or T cells enriched from blood (not recorded which). The V and J genes are TRBV27 and TRBJ1-1, with D hard to call. CDR3 in DNA: TGTGCCAGCAGTTTCCTGCGCCCCCCCGGGGACACTGAAGCTTTCTTT. As protein: CASSFLRPPGDTEAFF.